This TCR beta chain comes out of a study of circulating and synovial CD4+ cells in juvenile arthritis. The germline V gene encodes CDR1 SGDLS and CDR2 YYNGEE. CDR3 size: 16 residues. The trim removed 3 bases at V and 2 bases at J, leaving 6 bases unmatched. Profiled with immunoSEQ multiplex PCR; TCRdb holds only in-frame clones, not every one. Seen here are around 17,000 clones, approximately 90% observed once, and the top ten hold less than 0.95%. Specimen: CD4+ T cells from blood. The V call is TRBV9, the J call TRBJ2-3; 10 positions agree with TRBD2. This clonotype originated in a human donor with juvenile idiopathic arthritis. The CDR3 spells CASSASGSSNTDTQYF. CDR3 bases: TGTGCCAGCAGCGCTAGCGGGAGCTCCAACACAGATACGCAGTATTTT. Full variable domain (rest looked up from reference TRBV9 and TRBJ2-3): DSGVTQTPKHLITATGQRVTLRCSPRSGDLSVYWYQQSLDQGLQFLIQYYNGEERAKGNILERFSAQQFPDLHSELNLSSLELGDSALYFCASSASGSSNTDTQYFGPGTRLTVL.